A single sample gave rise to the 21 T cell receptor beta chains below, sequenced in a study of cytomegalovirus exposure and HLA in healthy donors. 13 Jbeta primers and 60 Vbeta primers were used for the PCR. TCRdb's copy holds only in-frame clones and misses some; the assay was immunoSEQ multiplex PCR. The sample lists 130,000 to 150,000 clones, almost 80% occurring once. Sequencing was done on a sample of PBMCs. These receptors originate from a woman in her twenties or thirties in good health and CMV-seronegative.

This clone was detected only a few times. The rearrangement uses TRBV7-8 and TRBJ2-3, with TRBD1 matching over 7 bases. The junction had 7 bases not matched to a gene; V was cut back by 5 bases and J by 2 bases. CDR3 length: 15 residues. Per the germline V gene, CDR1 is SGHVS and CDR2 is FQNEAQ. The CDR3, as DNA: TGTGCCAGCAGCCTACAGACAGGGTCCACAGATACGCAGTATTTT. Amino acid sequence: CASSLQTGSTDTQYF.

The chain links TRBV11-2 to TRBJ1-2; D is perhaps TRBD1 (6 bases). V shed 5 bases and J shed 2 bases, with 15 bases lying between them. Germline V gives CDR1 SGHAT, CDR2 FQNNGV. This CDR3 is 15 amino acids long. CDR3 coding DNA: TGTGCCAGCAGCCTATATTCCGGGACAAACTATGGCTACACCTTC. It encodes CASSLYSGTNYGYTF. Complete variable domain (other parts from reference TRBV11-2 and TRBJ1-2): EAGVAQSPRYKIIEKRQSVAFWCNPISGHATLYWYQQILGQGPKLLIQFQNNGVVDDSQLPKDRFSAERLKGVDSTLKIQPAKLEDSAVYLCASSLYSGTNYGYTFGSGTRLTVV.

The CDR3 nucleotides are TGCGCCAGCAGCTTGATTGAGGGGGCGCCGAACACTGAAGCTTTCTTT. Amino acid sequence: CASSLIEGAPNTEAFF. The genes are TRBV5-1 and TRBJ1-1, with TRBD1 identical over 7 bases. The CDR3 consists of 16 residues. Per the germline V gene, CDR1 is SGHRS and CDR2 is YFSETQ. V gave up 1 base and J gave up 1 base; unmatched junction bases: 7.

The chain uses TRBV7-3 and TRBJ2-1, with 9 bases fitting TRBD2. The CDR3 is 15 residues long. Germline CDR1 reads SGHTA; CDR2 reads FQGTGA. V trimming: 3 bases; J trimming: 7 bases; junction bases outside the gene matches: 7. The CDR3 region has the DNA TGTGCCAGCAGCTTGGGCGGGGGGGCCCAGAATGAGCAGTTCTTC. Its protein product is CASSLGGGAQNEQFF.

The genes are TRBV6-1 and TRBJ1-2; 8 bases map to TRBD1. Germline assignment: CDR1 MNHNS and CDR2 SASEGT. The CDR3 sequence is 14 residues long. The ends lost 7 bases at V and 8 bases at J; junction bases unmatched: 12. The CDR3 sequence is CASNRDRTFLGYTF. CDR3 sequence (DNA): TGTGCCAGCAACCGGGACAGGACCTTCCTGGGCTACACCTTC.

This CDR3 reads CASSFLGGARQETQYF. The CDR3 DNA reads TGTGCCAGCAGCTTCCTCGGGGGGGCCCGGCAAGAGACCCAGTACTTC. This chain joins TRBV7-2 and TRBJ2-5, with TRBD2 matching over 8 bases. The CDR3 sequence is 16 residues long. V gave up 3 bases and J gave up 2 bases; unmatched junction bases: 8. Germline CDR1 and CDR2: SGHTA and FQGNSA.

The chain is built from TRBV19 and TRBJ2-6, with D tentatively TRBD1 (5 bases). The ends were cut back, 3 bases at V and 4 bases at J, with 13 bases in the middle. CDR1 and CDR2 from the germline V gene are LNHDA and SQIVND (reference sequence). The CDR3 contains 16 residues. CDR3 loop: CASSIPQGSGANVLTF. The DNA of the CDR3 is TGTGCCAGTAGTATTCCCCAGGGAAGCGGGGCCAACGTCCTGACTTTC. The variable domain in full, completed from reference TRBV19 and TRBJ2-6, reads DGGITQSPKYLFRKEGQNVTLSCEQNLNHDAMYWYRQDPGQGLRLIYYSQIVNDFQKGDIAEGYSVSREKKESFPLTVTSAQKNPTAFYLCASSIPQGSGANVLTFGAGSRLTVL.

Only a few counts were recorded for this clone. This sequence joins TRBV7-6 and TRBJ1-5; 11 bases are shared with TRBD1. The germline V gene has CDR1 SGHVS and CDR2 FNYEAQ. The V segment lost 3 bases and the J segment 4 bases; nucleotides outside the gene matches: 2. The CDR3 has 15 residues. In DNA form, the CDR3 reads TGTGCCAGCAGCTTGGACAGGGGGCAAAATCAGCCCCAGCATTTT. This codes for CASSLDRGQNQPQHF.

Only one count was recorded for this clone. The chain has TRBV10-2 and TRBJ1-6, with a weak D call TRBD1 (6 bases). V lost 5 bases, J lost 2 bases, and 10 bases lay in between. The CDR3 has 15 amino acids. CDR1 WSHSY and CDR2 SAAADI come from the germline V gene. CDR3 residues: CASSLDRTYNSPLHF. Written as DNA, the CDR3 is TGCGCCAGCAGTCTGGACAGAACCTATAATTCACCCCTCCACTTT.

This clone was recorded a few times. The chain couples TRBV7-3 to TRBJ2-3; D is perhaps TRBD1 (5 bases). Per germline, CDR1 SGHTA and CDR2 FQGTGA. The CDR3 extends over 14 amino acids. V lost 2 bases, J lost 4 bases, and 10 bases lay in between. The CDR3, as DNA: TGTGCCAGCAGCTTATCCCCAGGGCCAGATACGCAGTATTTT. Its protein is CASSLSPGPDTQYF.

The V and J genes are TRBV6-4 and TRBJ2-5; maybe TRBD2 (6 bases). Germline V gives CDR1 MRHNA, CDR2 SNTAGT. V lost 0 bases, J lost 4 bases, and 12 bases lay in between. The CDR3 is 15 residues long. For the CDR3, the DNA is TGTGCCAGCAGTGACTCGTTTGGCGGGGTAGAGACCCAGTACTTC. This encodes CASSDSFGGVETQYF.

In its sample, this clone was seen a few times. The chain is built from TRBV7-9 and TRBJ2-7, with 8 bases identical to TRBD1. The CDR3 covers 14 residues. Germline values: CDR1 SEHNR, CDR2 FQNEAQ (reference sequence). Trimming took 3 bases from V and 5 from J; bases not matched to a gene: 6. DNA of the CDR3: TGTGCCAGCAGCTTTGGACAGGGTCTGGACGAGCAGTACTTC. This encodes CASSFGQGLDEQYF.

The chain joins TRBV27 to TRBJ1-1, with 9 nucleotides matching TRBD1. Germline V gene data show CDR1 as MNHEY and CDR2 as SMNVEV (reference sequence). The CDR3 spans 16 residues. V shed 1 base, J shed 1 base, and the junction held 4 bases outside the gene matches. This CDR3 is CASSLYRGPRNTEAFF. The CDR3 DNA sequence: TGTGCCAGCAGTTTATACAGGGGGCCGAGGAACACTGAAGCTTTCTTT.

The chain links TRBV27 to TRBJ2-7; 9 nucleotides line up with TRBD1. The CDR3 totals 16 residues. Trimming took 5 bases from V and 5 from J; bases not matched to a gene: 13. Germline V gene lookup returns CDR1 MNHEY and CDR2 SMNVEV (reference sequence). As DNA, the CDR3 is TGTGCCAGCAGTGCAAGTCCGGGACAGGGAAGCCACGAGCAGTACTTC. Translating gives CASSASPGQGSHEQYF.

The chain employs TRBV5-1 and TRBJ2-7; 8 positions agree with TRBD2. CDR1 is SGHRS and CDR2 is YFSETQ in the germline V gene. The V and J ends lost 4 bases and 1 base, in that order; junction bases with no gene match: 10. The CDR3 has 16 amino acids. This CDR3 is CASSLGGGSTSYEQYF. Written as DNA, the CDR3 is TGCGCCAGCAGCCTTGGCGGGGGGTCGACTTCCTACGAGCAGTACTTC.

The chain carries TRBV9 and TRBJ2-6, with 10 positions matching TRBD1. The V and J ends lost 4 bases and 0 bases, in that order; junction bases with no gene match: 7. Germline lookup yields CDR1 SGDLS and CDR2 YYNGEE. CDR3 length: 18 residues. The CDR3: CASSQRDRGSSGANVLTF. CDR3 nucleotides: TGTGCCAGCAGCCAAAGGGACAGGGGAAGCTCTGGGGCCAACGTCCTGACTTTC.

This chain links TRBV6-6 with TRBJ1-4; the D is unclear. The germline V and J ends were trimmed by 3 bases and 5 bases, with 7 bases remaining between them. The CDR3 covers 13 residues. Germline loops: CDR1 MNHNY, CDR2 SVGAGI (reference sequence). Here the CDR3 reads CASSYNPNEKLFF. The DNA of the CDR3 is TGTGCCAGCAGTTATAATCCGAATGAAAAACTGTTTTTT.

The table lists this clone with a few counts. The J gene is TRBJ1-2, the V gene TRBV5-5; D possibly corresponds to TRBD1 (6 bases). Germline V gene data show CDR1 as SGHKS and CDR2 as YYEKEE (reference sequence). With 0 bases removed from V and 8 bases from J, the gap between germline ends came to 14 bases. The CDR3 runs to 14 residues. The DNA of the CDR3 is TGTGCCAGCAGCTTGGGCAGGGGAACGGGGGGCTACACCTTC. This encodes CASSLGRGTGGYTF.

The DNA for the CDR3 is TGTGCCAGCAGCTTAGGGCTAGTGAGCACAGATACGCAGTATTTT. Translating it yields CASSLGLVSTDTQYF. This chain uses TRBV7-2 with TRBJ2-3; D not resolved. Trimming took 1 base from V and 0 from J, leaving 8 bases between them. From germline, CDR1 is SGHTA and CDR2 FQGNSA. The CDR3 runs 15 residues.

The rearrangement links TRBV6-1 to TRBJ2-3; TRBD2 aligns across 11 bases. In germline, CDR1 is MNHNS, CDR2 SASEGT. After removal of 1 base from V and 6 bases from J, the junction contained 9 bases not matched to a gene. The CDR3 is made up of 17 amino acids. The CDR3 reads CASSEVWLAGGPDTQYF. The CDR3 nucleotides are TGTGCCAGCAGTGAAGTTTGGCTAGCGGGGGGTCCGGATACGCAGTATTTT.

The rearrangement links TRBV12-5 to TRBJ2-7; the match to TRBD1 covers 7 bases. Losses at the gene ends were 2 bases for V and 1 base for J; bases not matched to a gene: 2. CDR3 length: 14 residues. Germline V CDR1 and CDR2: LGHNT, FRNRAP. DNA for the CDR3: TGTGCTAGTGGTTTGATGGGACAGTCCTACGAGCAGTACTTC. The encoded protein is CASGLMGQSYEQYF.